This T cell receptor (beta chain) is from a study of T cells in Graves' hyperthyroidism and ophthalmopathy. Amplification of TCR beta CDR3 regions used RNA as the template. Carried out on the TCR CDR3, a first-round RT-PCR used the HTBI primer set. TCRdb reprocessed the multiplex PCR reads with MiXCR, giving one entry per CDR3 protein. The data hold 560,000 or so distinct CDR3 sequences, with about 45% observed a single time. The ends were cut back, 0 bases at V and 1 base at J, with 6 bases in the middle. Germline V gives CDR1 SGHDN, CDR2 FVKESK. The CDR3 is 14 residues long. This clonotype was seen ten or more times.

This sequence originates from a young woman with Graves' hyperthyroidism. The sequencing input was peripheral blood or thyroid tissue (not recorded which). V is TRBV14 and J is TRBJ1-1, with D unclear. As DNA, the CDR3 is TGTGCCAGCAGCCAAGAGGCGAAGAACACTGAAGCTTTCTTT. It specifies CASSQEAKNTEAFF.